Sequencing of this T cell receptor beta chain was carried out in a study of neoadjuvant nivolumab and ipilimumab in lung cancer. This clone was found a few times. Looked up from germline, CDR1 is SGHNT and CDR2 is YENEEA. The CDR3 is 13 residues long. Trimming pared 5 bases from V and 4 bases from J, leaving 10 bases between. Sequencing used immunoSEQ multiplex PCR; TCRdb keeps in-frame clones, though not all of them. This table holds approximately 13,000 clones, less than 75% found once. The chain is built from TRBV11-3 and TRBJ2-3, with D hard to call. The sequence came from an adult with non-small cell lung cancer. The sample was peripheral blood, taken after neoadjuvant nivolumab, alone or with ipilimumab, at or shortly before surgery. The CDR3 DNA reads TGTGCCAGCAGCCCCCGGACGGCAGATACGCAGTATTTT. Encoded protein: CASSPRTADTQYF.